Below are 14 T cell receptor beta chains sequenced from a single sample in a study of identical twins. TCRdb re-called the 5' RACE reads with MiXCR, one entry per CDR3 protein. The sample has a few hundred thousand distinct CDR3 sequences; around a sixth are singletons. The specimen was naive T cells sorted from blood. The receptor set was obtained from a man aged 50-60 years in good health.

This clonotype turned up a few times. The rearrangement links TRBV6-5 to TRBJ2-7; 8 bases align to TRBD1. The CDR3 totals 15 residues. The junction had 5 bases not matched to a gene; V was cut back by 0 bases and J by 4 bases. Looked up from germline, CDR1 is MNHEY and CDR2 is SVGAGI. The CDR3 loop reads CASSYSLQGGYEQYF. In nucleotides, the CDR3 is TGTGCCAGCAGTTACTCGTTACAGGGGGGTTACGAGCAGTACTTC.

This clonotype has a handful of counts. This chain uses TRBV10-3 with TRBJ2-6, with 10 bases matching TRBD1. Germline V gene sequence: CDR1 ENHRY, CDR2 SYGVKD. V shed 5 bases and J 0 bases; nucleotides not matched to a gene: 10. The CDR3 sequence is 19 residues long. CDR3 nucleotides: TGTGCCATCAGTCTAACTATTCGGGACAGGGGCTCTGGGGCCAACGTCCTGACTTTC. Translation gives CAISLTIRDRGSGANVLTF.

V usage is TRBV5-1 and J usage is TRBJ2-4; 9 nucleotides align to TRBD1. J was trimmed by 5 bases and V by 4 bases; bases with no gene match: 7. Germline CDR1 reads SGHRS; CDR2 reads YFSETQ. The CDR3 consists of 15 residues. CDR3 sequence reads: CASSKTGTGQNIQYF. CDR3 nucleotide sequence: TGCGCCAGCAGCAAGACCGGGACAGGGCAAAACATTCAGTACTTC.

The chain carries TRBV23-1 and TRBJ2-6, with 8 bases identical to TRBD1. TRBV23-1 is reported as an ORF; its role is uncertain. The CDR3 spans 17 residues. Losses at the gene ends were 7 bases for V and 3 bases for J; bases not matched to a gene: 11. CDR3 protein: CASTDRVAGVGANVLTF. The CDR3 DNA sequence: TGCGCCAGCACGGACAGGGTAGCAGGAGTTGGGGCCAACGTCCTGACTTTC.

The table lists this clonotype with a few counts. The CDR3 nucleotides read TGCAGTGCCCAGGGGGCCGTATCTAGCACAGATACGCAGTATTTT. Its translation is CSAQGAVSSTDTQYF. V gene TRBV20-1 combines with J gene TRBJ2-3; 8 positions agree with TRBD1. Trimming cost V 6 bases and J 0 bases; bases outside gene matches: 8. Germline V gene sequence: CDR1 DFQATT, CDR2 SNEGSKA (reference sequence). The CDR3 extends over 15 amino acids.

The table lists this clonotype with a few counts. The J gene is TRBJ2-1, the V gene TRBV10-3; the D gene is possibly TRBD1 (6 bases). With 4 bases removed from V and 7 bases from J, the gap between germline ends came to 14 bases. Per germline, CDR1 ENHRY and CDR2 SYGVKD. The CDR3 runs to 14 residues. CDR3 nucleotides: TGTGCCATCAGTGTGGCAGGGGAAGGTAATGAGCAGTTCTTC. Translated, it gives CAISVAGEGNEQFF.

There are a few counts of this clonotype. This rearrangement joins TRBV11-2 to TRBJ2-5; tentative D call: TRBD2 (6 bases). The CDR3 is made up of 13 amino acids. Germline V gene lookup returns CDR1 SGHAT and CDR2 FQNNGV. V was clipped by 5 bases and J by 5 bases, with 12 bases between them. CDR3 nucleotides: TGTGCCAGCAGCGCCGGGACTTTGGAGACCCAGTACTTC. Its protein is CASSAGTLETQYF.

This clonotype was recorded a few times. The V gene is TRBV9, the J gene TRBJ2-5; no reliable D call. This CDR3 region has 13 residues. Germline CDR1 and CDR2: SGDLS and YYNGEE. V was clipped by 2 bases and J by 5 bases, with 10 bases between them. CDR3 coding DNA: TGTGCCAGCAGCGTCTCCCCCTGGGAGACCCAGTACTTC. Translating it yields CASSVSPWETQYF.

This clonotype has more than one count but fewer than ten. The rearrangement uses TRBV4-2 and TRBJ1-3; the D gene is possibly TRBD1 (6 bases). Trimming pared 1 base from V and 1 base from J, leaving 8 bases between. Germline V gene lookup returns CDR1 LGHNA and CDR2 YNFKEQ. CDR3 length: 15 amino acids. The CDR3, as DNA: TGTGCCAGCAGCCAAGTAGGACAGTCTGGAAACACCATATATTTT. Protein product: CASSQVGQSGNTIYF.

This chain uses TRBV27 with TRBJ2-3, with 8 nucleotides matching TRBD2. Trimming removed 9 bases from V and 6 bases from J; junction bases left unmatched: 11. The CDR3 runs 14 residues. From germline, CDR1 is MNHEY and CDR2 SMNVEV (reference sequence). CDR3 protein: CASTNIRGGDTQYF. CDR3 bases: TGTGCCAGTACTAATATCCGGGGGGGCGATACGCAGTATTTT.

The chain has TRBV6-2 or TRBV6-3 and TRBJ2-7; D not resolved. Germline V gene lookup returns CDR1 MNHEY and CDR2 SVGEGT. The CDR3 runs to 13 residues. Deletions cut 2 bases from V and 4 bases from J, with 9 bases between. CDR3 sequence (DNA): TGTGCCAGCAGTTACCCCCCCATGTACGAGCAGTACTTC. Translated: CASSYPPMYEQYF.

This clonotype turned up a few times. V usage is TRBV5-1 and J usage is TRBJ2-3, with 10 positions matching TRBD2. The V gene end was trimmed by 3 bases and the J gene end by 10 bases; junction bases not matched to a gene: 17. Germline CDR1 reads SGHRS; CDR2 reads YFSETQ. CDR3 length: 17 residues. In nucleotides, the CDR3 is TGCGCCAGCAGCTCATTGTATTTAGCGGGGGGTCAAGGGGCGCAGTATTTT. It translates to CASSSLYLAGGQGAQYF.

This clonotype has ten or more counts. This chain connects TRBV20-1 to TRBJ2-7; TRBD2 is a possible D gene (6 bases). Germline CDR1 DFQATT, CDR2 SNEGSKA (reference sequence). The CDR3 length is 12 residues. V was cut by 4 bases and J by 3 bases, with 10 bases left in between. This CDR3 is CSAIGGNYEQYF. CDR3 nucleotides: TGCAGTGCTATAGGAGGGAACTACGAGCAGTACTTC.

This clonotype was counted a few times. DNA for the CDR3: TGCGCCAGCAGCTTGAACAGGGAGGCCTACGAGCAGTACTTC. It specifies CASSLNREAYEQYF. The chain uses TRBV5-1 and TRBJ2-7; D possibly uses TRBD1 or TRBD2 (6 bases each). The CDR3 is made up of 14 amino acids. The germline V and J ends were trimmed by 1 base and 2 bases, with 10 bases remaining between them. CDR1 is SGHRS, CDR2 YFSETQ, per germline.